Included here is one TCR beta chain sequence, with context. Its antigen is unknown. The sample comes from a study of beta chain features in type 1 diabetes. Whole-study results and caveats: When Type 1 diabetes patients were examined, their TCRB CDR3s proved moderately but significantly shorter in all four CD4+ subsets.

V was clipped by 5 bases and J by 8 bases, with 14 bases between them. The CDR3 totals 14 residues. From germline, CDR1 is SGHDT and CDR2 YYEEEE. The study reverse transcribed the entire isolated RNA, so it sequenced expressed TCRB transcripts. Profiling relied on immunoSEQ multiplex PCR, and the TCRdb table lists in-frame clones only, not all of them. Seen here are 330,000 or so clones, around 12% observed once, and the top ten hold over 0.008%. The receptor's source is a woman aged 18 to 35 with type 1 diabetes. The chain has TRBV5-6 and TRBJ1-6; D possibly corresponds to TRBD1 (5 bases). Sequences were obtained from naive CD4+ T cells from blood. This CDR3 reads CASSYTGDHSPLHF. CDR3 nucleotides: TGTGCCAGCAGTTACACAGGAGACCATTCACCCCTCCACTTT.